This T cell receptor (beta chain) was identified during a study of metastatic and nonmetastatic thyroid tumors. Across the whole study: For malignant and benign thyroid patients, tumor or nodule tissue and blood were the sources whose repertoires were compared.

In the study's own analysis: Using the CDR3 differences seen across clinicopathological groups, the authors built a distant-metastasis classifier for papillary thyroid cancer, which was meant to discriminate distant-metastatic patients. TCRdb re-called clones via MiXCR from the PCR reads. TCRdb, not the authors, supplied the V and J calls. Of 20,000 to 25,000 clones listed, around 16% are singletons. Trimming stripped 2 bases from V and 3 bases from J, with 13 bases between. Germline lookup yields CDR1 LNHDA and CDR2 SQIVND (reference sequence). CDR3 length equals 15 residues. Before thyroid surgery, none of the patients had received any treatment.

Sequencing was performed on blood. The sequence derives from a female donor with papillary thyroid cancer or a benign thyroid nodule (not recorded which). Some clones in this sample may be carry-over from other donors' samples. The chain combines TRBV19 with TRBJ1-2, with D possibly being TRBD1 (6 bases). As DNA, the CDR3 is TGTGCCAGTAGTATATCGGGGGGCTCGGACTATGGCTACACCTTC. This gives the protein CASSISGGSDYGYTF.